Following are 21 T cell receptor beta chains from one sample sequenced in a study of T cell responses to AZD1222 COVID-19 vaccine. Using immunoSEQ multiplex PCR, the repertoire was profiled, and TCRdb retains in-frame clones only, with some absent. The sample lists 130,000 to 150,000 clones, over 75% occurring once. The sample consisted of peripheral blood, taken on day 0 of AZD1222 vaccination. These receptors all come from an adult in good health.

The chain combines TRBV15 with TRBJ1-1; 8 bases are shared with TRBD1. Germline-derived CDR1 and CDR2 are LNHNV and YYDKDF (reference sequence). The CDR3 extends over 15 amino acids. The V gene end was trimmed by 6 bases and the J gene end by 4 bases; junction bases not matched to a gene: 10. The CDR3 sequence: CATRSDRATGTEAFF. The CDR3 DNA reads TGTGCCACCAGGTCGGACAGGGCGACGGGCACTGAAGCTTTCTTT.

CDR3: CASSIRDRNKETQYF. Here the CDR3 DNA reads TGTGCCAGTAGTATACGGGACAGAAATAAAGAGACCCAGTACTTC. This sequence joins TRBV19 and TRBJ2-5, with 7 bases fitting TRBD1. The V segment lost 2 bases and the J segment 3 bases; nucleotides outside the gene matches: 6. CDR1 and CDR2 (germline): LNHDA, SQIVND (reference sequence). The CDR3 has 15 residues.

The chain joins TRBV19 to TRBJ1-1; D is uncertain. The germline CDR1 and CDR2 sequences are LNHDA and SQIVND (reference sequence). This CDR3 contains 15 residues. Deletions cut 2 bases from V and 0 bases from J, with 10 bases between. In DNA form, the CDR3 reads TGTGCCAGTAGTATACAGGACGGCTTGAACACTGAAGCTTTCTTT. It specifies CASSIQDGLNTEAFF.

The chain has TRBV28 and TRBJ2-7, with D possibly matching TRBD1 (6 bases). CDR3 length: 15 amino acids. CDR1 is MDHEN, CDR2 SYDVKM, per germline. Trimming shortened V by 5 bases and J by 5 bases, and 19 bases separated the two germline ends. CDR3 in amino acids: CASSLNPTPGDEQYF. Written as DNA, the CDR3 is TGTGCCAGCAGTCTAAACCCCACACCAGGGGACGAGCAGTACTTC.

V and J are TRBV9 and TRBJ1-2, with 7 positions matching TRBD1. Germline V gene lookup returns CDR1 SGDLS and CDR2 YYNGEE. This CDR3 has 13 residues. V gave up 5 bases and J gave up 5 bases; unmatched junction bases: 6. This CDR3 is CASRTGTAYGYTF. The CDR3 region has the DNA TGTGCCAGCAGAACCGGGACAGCTTATGGCTACACCTTC. The full variable domain, in which reference TRBV9 and TRBJ1-2 provide the parts outside the CDR3, is DSGVTQTPKHLITATGQRVTLRCSPRSGDLSVYWYQQSLDQGLQFLIQYYNGEERAKGNILERFSAQQFPDLHSELNLSSLELGDSALYFCASRTGTAYGYTFGSGTRLTVV.

This chain joins TRBV5-1 and TRBJ2-1; 8 positions match TRBD1. V was pared by 4 bases and J by 0 bases, with 9 bases of the junction left unmatched. CDR1 and CDR2 (germline): SGHRS, YFSETQ. The CDR3 is made up of 17 amino acids. The CDR3 sequence is CASSPGQGTSSYNEQFF. DNA of the CDR3: TGCGCCAGCAGCCCAGGACAGGGTACGAGCTCCTACAATGAGCAGTTCTTC. Filled out from reference TRBV5-1 and TRBJ2-1, the complete variable domain reads KAGVTQTPRYLIKTRGQQVTLSCSPISGHRSVSWYQQTPGQGLQFLFEYFSETQRNKGNFPGRFSGRQFSNSRSEMNVSTLELGDSALYLCASSPGQGTSSYNEQFFGPGTRLTVL.

The chain combines TRBV5-4 with TRBJ1-5; D gene uncertain. There are 15 residues in the CDR3. With 0 bases removed from V and 3 bases from J, the gap between germline ends came to 10 bases. Germline values: CDR1 SGHNT, CDR2 YYREEE (reference sequence). The CDR3 DNA is TGTGCCAGCAGCTTGGGTGGGGTCGCCAATCAGCCCCAGCATTTT. Its translation is CASSLGGVANQPQHF.

This clone came up once. The chain combines TRBV9 with TRBJ1-6; D gene uncertain. The V end lost 0 bases, the J end lost 7 bases, and 11 bases lay between the germline ends. CDR1 and CDR2 from the germline V gene are SGDLS and YYNGEE. This CDR3 comprises 15 residues. CDR3 sequence reads: CASSVGQTLNSPLHF. For the CDR3, the DNA is TGTGCCAGCAGCGTAGGGCAGACCCTCAATTCACCCCTCCACTTT.

This rearrangement joins TRBV7-9 to TRBJ1-1; D may be TRBD1 (6 bases). Germline CDR1 and CDR2: SEHNR and FQNEAQ (reference sequence). Trimming stripped 2 bases from V and 0 bases from J, with 13 bases between. The CDR3 has 16 amino acids. CDR3: CASSLTHTGLNTEAFF. DNA for the CDR3: TGTGCCAGCAGCTTAACCCATACAGGGCTGAACACTGAAGCTTTCTTT.

V and J are TRBV5-4 and TRBJ2-4; D perhaps matches TRBD2 (6 bases). CDR1 SGHNT and CDR2 YYREEE come from the germline V gene (reference sequence). The CDR3 has 16 amino acids. Trimming cost V 6 bases and J 0 bases, with 16 bases left between them. The CDR3 nucleotides are TGTGCCAGCACTAACGAGGAGGGACTAGCCAAAAACATTCAGTACTTC. Translation gives CASTNEEGLAKNIQYF.

The CDR3 DNA is TGTGCCAGCAGATACCTCGGACAGGGCGCCTACGAGCAGTACTTC. This sequence encodes CASRYLGQGAYEQYF. J is TRBJ2-7 and V is TRBV28; TRBD1 aligns across 8 bases. Losses at the gene ends were 6 bases for V and 2 bases for J; bases not matched to a gene: 9. There are 15 residues in the CDR3. Looked up from germline, CDR1 is MDHEN and CDR2 is SYDVKM.

V and J are TRBV27 and TRBJ1-6; D not certain. The CDR3 spans 16 residues. The V gene's germline CDR1 is MNHEY and CDR2 SMNVEV (reference sequence). Trimming pared 5 bases from V and 7 bases from J, leaving 18 bases between. Here the CDR3 reads CASSPEGRSRNSPLHF. The CDR3 DNA sequence: TGTGCCAGCAGTCCCGAAGGACGGAGCCGGAATTCACCCCTCCACTTT.

This chain joins TRBV4-1 and TRBJ1-5; D remains unclear. Germline V gene lookup returns CDR1 MGHRA and CDR2 YSYEKL. The germline V and J ends were trimmed by 1 base and 8 bases, with 15 bases remaining between them. This CDR3 spans 15 amino acids. CDR3 sequence (DNA): TGCGCCAGCAGCCAAGGGGTCAAGGACGGTGAGCCCCAGCATTTT. Protein product: CASSQGVKDGEPQHF.

The CDR3 DNA reads TGTGCCAGCAGCTTAAGGCCCCGTAAGACATTGGATACGCAGTATTTT. This encodes CASSLRPRKTLDTQYF. This chain links TRBV7-3 with TRBJ2-3; no definite D call. The V gene's germline CDR1 is SGHTA and CDR2 FQGTGA. Deletions cut 1 base from V and 6 bases from J, with 17 bases between. The CDR3 has 16 amino acids. The full variable domain, its missing parts supplied by reference TRBV7-3 and TRBJ2-3, is GAGVSQTPSNKVTEKGKYVELRCDPISGHTALYWYRQSLGQGPEFLIYFQGTGAADDSGLPNDRFFAVRPEGSVSTLKIQRTERGDSAVYLCASSLRPRKTLDTQYFGPGTRLTVL.

The chain uses TRBV18 and TRBJ1-1; D not certain. Germline-derived CDR1 and CDR2 are KGHSH and LQKENI. V gave up 3 bases and J gave up 1 base, with 3 bases separating them. The CDR3 contains 12 residues. The CDR3 here is CASSPANTEAFF. The CDR3 bases are TGTGCCAGCTCACCGGCGAACACTGAAGCTTTCTTT.

V and J are TRBV7-2 and TRBJ2-1; D might be TRBD2 (6 bases). The CDR3 extends over 13 amino acids. Germline CDR1 reads SGHTA; CDR2 reads FQGNSA. V was cut by 3 bases and J by 8 bases, with 11 bases left in between. As DNA, the CDR3 is TGTGCCAGCAGCTTTAAGAGCGGGCATGAGCAGTTCTTC. This codes for CASSFKSGHEQFF.

The chain is built from TRBV6-6 and TRBJ1-2; D unclear. This CDR3 contains 15 residues. The V end was cut by 6 bases, the J end by 4 bases, with 18 bases between. The germline V gene has CDR1 MNHNY and CDR2 SVGAGI (reference sequence). CDR3 in amino acids: CASRGDTPLGYGYTF. The CDR3 coding sequence is TGTGCCAGCAGGGGTGACACCCCCCTGGGCTATGGCTACACCTTC.

The chain carries TRBV30 and TRBJ1-2; D remains ambiguous. This CDR3 comprises 11 residues. The germline gives CDR1 GTSNPN, CDR2 SVGIG (reference sequence). V lost 2 bases and J lost 8, with 9 bases in between. The CDR3 DNA sequence: TGTGCCTGGAGTCCAGGATACGGCTACACCTTC. It codes for CAWSPGYGYTF.

The rearrangement uses TRBV5-1 and TRBJ2-3; D is ambiguous. CDR3 size: 16 residues. CDR1 is SGHRS and CDR2 is YFSETQ in the germline V gene. The V gene lost 4 bases and the J gene lost 2 bases, with 17 bases spanning the gap. The DNA of the CDR3 is TGCGCCAGCAGCCCGTCCCTCGTCTCCTTCACAGATACGCAGTATTTT. Translated, it gives CASSPSLVSFTDTQYF.

The chain uses TRBV11-3 and TRBJ1-3; TRBD1 is a possible D gene (5 bases). Germline V CDR1 and CDR2: SGHNT, YENEEA. The CDR3 has 14 amino acids. Trimming took off 2 bases at V and 2 bases at J, with 7 bases between the two ends. The CDR3 loop reads CASSLTGAGNTIYF. The CDR3 coding sequence is TGTGCCAGCAGCTTAACAGGTGCTGGAAACACCATATATTTT.

This chain links TRBV12-3 or TRBV12-4 with TRBJ1-2; the match to TRBD1 covers 7 bases. V dropped 6 bases and J dropped 9; count of bases not matched to a gene: 7. This CDR3 has 12 residues. CDR3 in amino acids: CASRNNRGSYTF. The CDR3 region has the DNA TGTGCCAGCAGGAATAACAGGGGAAGCTACACCTTC.